The 9 T cell receptor beta chains in this list originate from one sample, sequenced in a study of CXCR3-negative and CXCR3-positive naive CD8 T cells. UMI-labeled TRB cDNA libraries were prepared by 5' RACE. TCRdb re-called the 5' RACE reads, yielding one record per CDR3 amino acid sequence without DNA. The specimen's table records about 90,000 distinct CDR3 sequences. Sequencing used naive CXCR3- CD8+ T cells from blood. Specified subset: CD45RO-CCR7+CD27+CD95- naive CD8+ T cells lacking CXCR3 (TNR3-). The receptors shown here come from a human donor in good health. Some clones in this sample may be carry-over from other donors' samples.

This chain uses TRBV4-3 with TRBJ1-1. The CDR3 covers 14 residues. Germline assignment: CDR1 LGHNA and CDR2 YSLEER. This CDR3 is CASSRGRLNTEAFF.

V gene TRBV29-1 combines with J gene TRBJ1-1. The CDR3 consists of 11 residues. The germline V gene encodes CDR1 SQVTM and CDR2 ANQGSEA. CDR3 amino acids: CSVRRDTEAFF.

V is TRBV5-1 and J is TRBJ2-3; without DNA, the TCRdb call of TRBD2 cannot be checked. The CDR3 spans 16 residues. CDR1 is SGHRS and CDR2 is YFSETQ in the germline V gene. CDR3 residues: CASSQTSFSSTDTQYF.

This chain uses TRBV3-1 with TRBJ2-1. The CDR3 totals 14 residues. Germline lookup yields CDR1 LGHDT and CDR2 YNNKEL (reference sequence). CDR3 in amino acids: CASSQGPTALEQFF.

The chain employs TRBV24-1 and TRBJ2-3; without DNA, the TCRdb call of TRBD1 cannot be checked. The CDR3 runs to 17 residues. CDR1 and CDR2 from the germline V gene are KGHDR and SFDVKD. This chain's CDR3 is CATSDPGTGGVWDTQYF.

This chain joins TRBV4-1 and TRBJ1-4. The CDR3 consists of 17 residues. Per the germline V gene, CDR1 is MGHRA and CDR2 is YSYEKL. CDR3 protein: CASSQDLAAATNEKLFF.

V and J are TRBV4-1 and TRBJ1-1; without DNA, the TCRdb call of TRBD1 cannot be checked. This CDR3 is 14 amino acids long. Germline V CDR1 and CDR2: MGHRA, YSYEKL. CDR3 region: CASSQQGQNTEAFF.

The chain carries TRBV13 and TRBJ2-7; TCRdb selects TRBD2, and the lack of DNA leaves this call unchecked. The germline V gene has CDR1 PRHDT and CDR2 FYEKMQ (reference sequence). The CDR3 runs 15 residues. This chain's CDR3 is CASSSGTSVTYEQYF.

The chain has TRBV12-5 and TRBJ2-1; the D call of TRBD1 rests on TCRdb alone, since no DNA is present to check it. CDR3 length equals 14 residues. CDR1 and CDR2 (germline): LGHNT, FRNRAP. CDR3 region: CASFAGRDNNEQFF.